The rows below give T cell receptor beta chains drawn from one sample of a study of T cell repertoires in cytomegalovirus infection. Antigens of these TCRs are unknown. TCRdb reanalysed the reads using MiXCR and keeps one entry per CDR3 protein. The table lists roughly 700,000 distinct CDR3 sequences, 30% to 40% of them singletons. The sample here was cultured PBMCs, taken from culture after CMV antigen stimulation. These receptors were collected from a human donor in good health (CMV status not recorded). Some clones in this sample may be carry-over from other donors' samples. CDR3s include the opening cysteine and the closing phenylalanine or tryptophan. D genes are given only for firm matches. The size of a clone is reported for some rows only, either as once, few or many, or as a class for expanded clones.

CDR3 length	D gene	clone size	J gene	V gene	CDR3 protein	CDR3 DNA
17	TRBD2	NA	TRBJ2-1	TRBV6-2/TRBV6-3	CASSGLVGGAGYNEQFF	TGTGCCAGCAGTGGACTAGTGGGAGGTGCGGGTTACAATGAGCAGTTCTTC
16	NA	NA	TRBJ2-2	TRBV10-3	CAISESRQKSTGELFF	TGTGCCATCAGTGAGTCCAGACAGAAAAGCACCGGGGAGCTGTTTTTT
17	NA	NA	TRBJ2-4	TRBV4-3	CASSQGGLSLAKNIQYF	TGCGCCAGCAGCCAAGGGGGGCTGTCACTAGCCAAAAACATTCAGTACTTC
13	NA	NA	TRBJ1-6	TRBV20-1	CSARDSGEGALHF	TGCAGTGCTAGAGATTCCGGTGAGGGGGCCCTCCACTTT
15	TRBD1	NA	TRBJ1-1	TRBV7-2	CASSSWTGGNTEAFF	TGTGCCAGCAGCTCATGGACAGGGGGGAACACTGAAGCTTTCTTT
15	NA	NA	TRBJ1-1	TRBV19	CASSMGRTWNTEAFF	TGTGCCAGTAGTATGGGCCGGACTTGGAACACTGAAGCTTTCTTT
17	TRBD2	few	TRBJ2-2	TRBV7-6	CASSSRTSGADTGELFF	TGTGCCAGCAGCTCCCGGACTAGCGGGGCCGACACCGGGGAGCTGTTTTTT
14	TRBD2	few	TRBJ2-1	TRBV7-9	CASSPATSSNEQFF	TGTGCCAGCAGCCCCGCGACTAGCAGCAATGAGCAGTTCTTC
13	NA	few	TRBJ1-3	TRBV2	CASNTGIGNTIYF	TGTGCCAGCAACACAGGGATCGGAAACACCATATATTTT
18	NA	NA	TRBJ1-2	TRBV15	CATSREFFTGQLNYGYTF	TGTGCCACCAGCAGAGAGTTCTTTACAGGACAACTTAACTATGGCTACACCTTC
14	NA	NA	TRBJ1-1	TRBV5-4	CASSHGTPNTEAFF	TGTGCCAGCAGCCACGGGACACCGAACACTGAAGCTTTCTTT
14	NA	few	TRBJ2-5	TRBV11-2	CASSFTGRAETQYF	TGTGCCAGCAGCTTTACAGGGAGAGCGGAGACCCAGTACTTC
18	NA	once	TRBJ1-6	TRBV4-1	CASSQDPGRSSYNSPLHF	TGCGCCAGCAGCCAAGATCCGGGACGGAGCTCCTATAATTCACCCCTCCACTTT
13	NA	NA	TRBJ2-1	TRBV6-1	CASHRRSVNEQFF	TGTGCCAGCCACCGACGGTCGGTCAATGAGCAGTTCTTC
15	TRBD2	few	TRBJ2-7	TRBV6-2/TRBV6-3	CASRPTSGIIYEQYF	TGTGCCAGCAGACCGACTAGCGGGATTATTTACGAGCAGTACTTC
15	NA	NA	TRBJ2-2	TRBV6-5	CASMIRDGNTGELFF	TGTGCCAGCATGATCCGGGACGGGAACACCGGGGAGCTGTTTTTT
15	NA	NA	TRBJ2-4	TRBV2	CASWGVRKAKNIQYF	TGTGCCAGCTGGGGAGTCAGAAAAGCCAAAAACATTCAGTACTTC
13	TRBD1	few	TRBJ2-1	TRBV5-5	CASSPDRGNEQFF	TGTGCCAGTAGCCCGGACAGGGGAAATGAGCAGTTCTTC
13	TRBD2	NA	TRBJ2-1	TRBV6-1	CASSRTSRNEQFF	TGTGCCAGCAGCCGGACTAGCAGGAATGAGCAGTTCTTC
17	NA	many	TRBJ2-7	TRBV7-9	CASSFGGLASLEYEQYF	TGTGCCAGCAGCTTTGGGGGGCTAGCTTCCCTTGAATACGAGCAGTACTTC
14	NA	once	TRBJ2-3	TRBV10-3	CAITTGKGTDTQYF	TGTGCCATCACCACAGGGAAGGGCACAGATACGCAGTATTTT
16	NA	NA	TRBJ1-5	TRBV15	CATSRDWEDSNQPQHF	TGTGCCACCAGCAGAGATTGGGAGGATAGCAATCAGCCCCAGCATTTT
14	NA	few	TRBJ2-2	TRBV10-3	CAVRDHTNTGELFF	TGTGCCGTCAGGGACCACACGAACACCGGGGAGCTGTTTTTT
16	TRBD2	NA	TRBJ2-3	TRBV7-2	CASSLTSGVGSDTQYF	TGTGCCAGCAGCTTGACTAGCGGGGTGGGGTCCGATACGCAGTATTTT
15	NA	NA	TRBJ2-1	TRBV5-1	CASSFTESSYNEQFF	TGCGCCAGCAGCTTCACCGAGAGCTCCTACAATGAGCAGTTCTTC
16	NA	NA	TRBJ1-4	TRBV15	CATSRGMDISLGKLFF	TGTGCCACCAGCAGAGGGATGGACATCAGCCTTGGAAAACTGTTTTTT
17	NA	NA	TRBJ2-3	TRBV6-1	CASSDDRDKSHTDTQYF	TGTGCCAGCAGTGACGATAGGGACAAATCCCACACAGATACGCAGTATTTT
16	NA	few	TRBJ2-5	TRBV6-6	CASSYSTLDQQETQYF	TGTGCCAGCAGTTACTCGACGCTGGATCAACAAGAGACCCAGTACTTC
13	NA	many	TRBJ1-5	TRBV7-2	CASSDRRNQPQHF	TGTGCCAGCAGCGACAGAAGAAATCAGCCCCAGCATTTT
13	TRBD1	few	TRBJ2-4	TRBV2	CASSETGTDIQYF	TGTGCCAGCAGTGAGACAGGGACGGACATTCAGTACTTC
15	NA	NA	TRBJ1-2	TRBV7-2	CASTSYSGSNYGYTF	TGTGCCAGCACCTCCTACTCAGGGAGTAACTATGGCTACACCTTC
13	TRBD1	NA	TRBJ2-7	TRBV5-3	CASSPTGYYEQYF	TGTGCCAGCAGCCCGACAGGGTATTACGAGCAGTACTTC
14	NA	NA	TRBJ2-7	TRBV15	CATSRVVQDPEPHF	TGTGCCACCAGCAGGGTCGTTCAGGATCCCGAACCACATTTC
12	TRBD2	few	TRBJ2-7	TRBV6-1	CASRVGGDEQYF	TGTGCCAGCAGGGTCGGGGGGGACGAGCAGTACTTC
13	NA	few	TRBJ1-4	TRBV12-3/TRBV12-4	CASPPGVNEKLFF	TGTGCCAGTCCCCCGGGGGTGAATGAAAAACTGTTTTTT
15	NA	many	TRBJ2-3	TRBV28	CASSRIGGSGDTQYF	TGTGCCAGCAGTCGAATAGGGGGTTCGGGAGATACGCAGTATTTT
14	NA	many	TRBJ1-5	TRBV7-2	CASSSDGWGQPQHF	TGTGCCAGCAGCTCCGATGGGTGGGGCCAGCCCCAGCATTTT
16	NA	NA	TRBJ2-1	TRBV7-6	CASSPIGDRRYNEQFF	TGTGCCAGCAGCCCCATCGGGGACCGGAGGTACAATGAGCAGTTCTTC
15	NA	NA	TRBJ1-2	TRBV5-4	CASSLDRGGNYGYTF	TGTGCCAGCAGCTTGGATCGTGGTGGCAACTATGGCTACACCTTC
19	NA	NA	TRBJ1-3	TRBV4-1	CASSQERLGTPFSGNTIYF	TGCGCCAGCAGCCAAGAACGTCTAGGGACTCCTTTCTCTGGAAACACCATATATTTT